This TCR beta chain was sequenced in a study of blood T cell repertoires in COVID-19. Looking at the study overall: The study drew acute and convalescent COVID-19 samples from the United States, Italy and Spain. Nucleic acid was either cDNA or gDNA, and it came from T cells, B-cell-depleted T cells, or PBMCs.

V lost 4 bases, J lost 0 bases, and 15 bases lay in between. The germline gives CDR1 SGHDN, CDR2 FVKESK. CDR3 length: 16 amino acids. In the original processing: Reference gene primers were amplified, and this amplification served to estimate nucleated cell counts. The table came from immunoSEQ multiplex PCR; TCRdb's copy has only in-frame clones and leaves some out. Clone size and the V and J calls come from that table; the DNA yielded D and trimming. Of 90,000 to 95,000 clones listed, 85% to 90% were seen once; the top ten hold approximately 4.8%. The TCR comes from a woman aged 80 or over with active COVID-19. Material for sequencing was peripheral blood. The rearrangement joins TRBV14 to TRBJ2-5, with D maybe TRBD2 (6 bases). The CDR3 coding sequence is TGTGCCAGCAGCCCCCGACCCCGGGGGTACCAAGAGACCCAGTACTTC. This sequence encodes CASSPRPRGYQETQYF.